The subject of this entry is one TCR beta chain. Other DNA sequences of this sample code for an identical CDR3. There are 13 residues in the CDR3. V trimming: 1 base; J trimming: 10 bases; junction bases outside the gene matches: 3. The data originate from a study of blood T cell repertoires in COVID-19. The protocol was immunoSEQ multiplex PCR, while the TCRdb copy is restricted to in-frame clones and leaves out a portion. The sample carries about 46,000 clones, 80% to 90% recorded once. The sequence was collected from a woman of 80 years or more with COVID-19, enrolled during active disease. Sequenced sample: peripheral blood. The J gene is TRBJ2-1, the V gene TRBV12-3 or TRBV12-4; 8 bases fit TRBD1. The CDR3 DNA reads TGTGCCAGCAGTTTAGGGACAGGGAACGAGCAGTTCTTC. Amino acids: CASSLGTGNEQFF.